A selection of T cell receptor beta chains follows, all from one sample in a study of T cell repertoires in cytomegalovirus infection. These receptors have no identified antigens. TCRdb called the reads again in MiXCR, with one record for every CDR3 protein. The sample consists of about 110,000 distinct CDR3 sequences, roughly two fifths of them appearing once. This sample comprised CD8+ T cells from cultured PBMCs, obtained from culture after CMV antigen stimulation. All receptors come from a human donor in good health (CMV status not recorded). Some clones in this sample may be carry-over from other donors' samples. CDR3s include the opening cysteine and the closing phenylalanine or tryptophan. A D gene is named only where the DNA matches it firmly. Some rows have no size entry. The others give once, few or many, or a class for an expanded clone.

d_gene	v_gene	abundance	j_gene	CDR3aa	CDR3nt
TRBD1	TRBV7-2	few	TRBJ2-5	CASSLAWEGRGWETQYF	TGTGCCAGCAGTCTAGCTTGGGAAGGCAGGGGGTGGGAGACCCAGTACTTC
-	TRBV2	-	TRBJ2-5	CASQGTNQETQYF	TGTGCCAGCCAAGGGACAAACCAAGAGACCCAGTACTTC
-	TRBV9	many	TRBJ2-7	CASSRDSSYEQYF	TGTGCCAGCAGCCGGGACTCTAGCTACGAGCAGTACTTC
-	TRBV2	-	TRBJ2-3	CASSLWDTQYF	TGTGCCAGCTCCCTTTGGGATACGCAGTATTTT
-	TRBV19	many	TRBJ2-7	CASTPETSYEQYF	TGTGCCAGTACCCCGGAGACTTCCTACGAGCAGTACTTC
-	TRBV25-1	-	TRBJ1-3	CASIGGNTLYF	TGTGCCAGCATAGGTGGAAACACCCTATATTTT
-	TRBV12-3/TRBV12-4	many	TRBJ2-3	CASSLSGGPVSDTQYF	TGTGCCAGCAGTTTAAGTGGAGGGCCCGTTTCGGATACGCAGTATTTT
TRBD2	TRBV7-2	many	TRBJ2-5	CASSLEYSGTSGRVQETQYF	TGTGCCAGCAGCTTAGAATACTCCGGGACTAGCGGGAGGGTTCAAGAGACCCAGTACTTC
TRBD2	TRBV27	-	TRBJ2-3	CASRIYTGTSGTSTDTQYF	TGTGCCAGCAGGATTTACACCGGGACTAGCGGGACTAGCACAGATACGCAGTATTTT
-	TRBV11-2	many	TRBJ2-1	CASSLVPGFNEQFF	TGTGCCAGCAGCTTAGTCCCAGGGTTTAATGAGCAGTTCTTC
TRBD2	TRBV6-5	few	TRBJ2-2	CASSPEVAGDVTGELFF	TGTGCCAGCAGTCCCGAGGTAGCGGGGGATGTCACCGGGGAGCTGTTTTTT
TRBD2	TRBV14	-	TRBJ2-2	CASSQGLAGEINTGELFF	TGTGCCAGCAGCCAAGGTTTAGCGGGAGAAATTAACACCGGGGAGCTGTTTTTT
-	TRBV7-6	-	TRBJ1-6	CASSLVGGGAHNSPLHF	TGTGCCAGCAGCTTAGTTGGCGGCGGGGCCCATAATTCACCCCTCCACTTT
TRBD2	TRBV7-9	few	TRBJ2-1	CASSLFSGGPDEQFF	TGTGCCAGCAGCTTATTTAGCGGGGGGCCGGATGAGCAGTTCTTC
-	TRBV14	-	TRBJ2-1	CASSPWGAYNEQFF	TGTGCCAGCAGCCCCTGGGGAGCTTACAATGAGCAGTTCTTC
-	TRBV27	-	TRBJ1-6	CASGGGVSPLHF	TGTGCCAGCGGGGGGGGGGTTTCACCCCTCCACTTT
-	TRBV19	few	TRBJ2-2	CASSSPYTGELFF	TGTGCCAGTAGTAGTCCCTATACCGGGGAGCTGTTTTTT
-	TRBV9	few	TRBJ2-6	CASSVVSSGANVLTF	TGTGCCAGCAGCGTAGTGAGCTCTGGGGCCAACGTCCTGACTTTC
TRBD1	TRBV27	-	TRBJ1-1	CASSFTPGQVSEAFF	TGTGCCAGCAGTTTTACCCCGGGACAGGTGTCTGAAGCTTTCTTT
-	TRBV6-6	few	TRBJ2-7	CASSSPWSPYEQYF	TGTGCCAGCAGTTCCCCTTGGTCGCCCTACGAGCAGTACTTC
-	TRBV19	-	TRBJ2-1	CASRTSYEQFF	TGTGCCAGTAGAACTAGCTATGAGCAGTTCTTC
TRBD1	TRBV28	-	TRBJ2-7	CASSPQGTESYEQYF	TGTGCCAGCAGTCCCCAAGGGACAGAATCCTACGAGCAGTACTTC
-	TRBV7-8	few	TRBJ2-7	CASTPGTLAYEQYF	TGTGCCAGCACCCCCGGGACTCTCGCCTACGAGCAGTACTTC
-	TRBV6-6	-	TRBJ1-5	CASSYSTGIQPQHF	TGTGCCAGCAGTTACTCGACCGGGATTCAGCCCCAGCATTTT
TRBD1	TRBV5-4	-	TRBJ1-2	CASSLTGTEYYGYTF	TGTGCCAGCAGCTTGACAGGGACAGAATACTATGGCTACACCTTC
-	TRBV6-5	-	TRBJ1-1	CASSPCSLKGTEAFF	TGTGCCAGCAGTCCCTGCAGCCTGAAGGGCACTGAAGCTTTCTTT
-	TRBV7-2	-	TRBJ2-2	CASSGADTGELFF	TGTGCCAGCAGCGGCGCGGACACCGGGGAGCTGTTTTTT
-	TRBV7-9	-	TRBJ1-1	CASSSANRDRMNTEAFF	TGTGCCAGCAGCTCAGCCAACAGAGATCGCATGAACACTGAAGCTTTCTTT
TRBD1	TRBV19	-	TRBJ1-2	CASSRTGKDYGYTF	TGTGCCAGTAGCCGGACAGGGAAGGACTATGGCTACACCTTC
-	TRBV4-1	-	TRBJ1-6	CASSQEVRSYNSPLHF	TGCGCCAGCAGCCAAGAGGTCCGCTCCTATAATTCACCCCTCCACTTT
-	TRBV19	few	TRBJ2-2	CASSLDLNTGELFF	TGTGCCAGTAGTCTAGACCTGAACACCGGGGAGCTGTTTTTT
-	TRBV6-5	few	TRBJ2-3	CASSSSGPSTDTQYF	TGTGCCAGCAGTTCATCAGGTCCTAGCACAGATACGCAGTATTTT
-	TRBV19	-	TRBJ2-7	CASSIAGHTLEQYF	TGTGCCAGTAGTATAGCCGGACACACTCTGGAGCAGTACTTC
TRBD1	TRBV2	-	TRBJ1-2	CASRTGQGDYGYTF	TGTGCCAGCAGGACAGGACAGGGAGACTATGGCTACACCTTC
TRBD1	TRBV6-2/TRBV6-3	few	TRBJ1-1	CASSFPGGTEAFF	TGTGCCAGCAGTTTCCCAGGGGGAACTGAAGCTTTCTTT
TRBD1	TRBV6-6	-	TRBJ2-7	CASTVTPGTGVEQYF	TGTGCCAGCACCGTAACACCCGGGACAGGGGTCGAGCAGTACTTC
-	TRBV6-6	-	TRBJ1-3	CASGSNTIYF	TGTGCCAGCGGGTCAAACACCATATATTTT
-	TRBV12-3/TRBV12-4	few	TRBJ2-1	CASSFQSPFGNEQFF	TGTGCCAGCAGTTTTCAGTCGCCTTTTGGCAATGAGCAGTTCTTC
-	TRBV5-1	-	TRBJ1-5	CASSLEGNSNQPQHF	TGCGCCAGCAGCTTGGAGGGGAATAGCAATCAGCCCCAGCATTTT
-	TRBV5-4	-	TRBJ2-5	CASSLGDTNQETQYF	TGTGCCAGCAGCTTGGGGGACACCAATCAAGAGACCCAGTACTTC
TRBD2	TRBV20-1	-	TRBJ2-3	CSAGASGGAGLSDTQYF	TGCAGTGCGGGGGCTAGCGGGGGGGCCGGATTAAGTGATACGCAGTATTTT
-	TRBV6-5	medium-sized	TRBJ1-1	CASSYSRTANTEAFF	TGTGCCAGCAGTTACTCCAGGACCGCGAACACTGAAGCTTTCTTT
-	TRBV7-8	-	TRBJ2-5	CASSPVSYGDGETQYF	TGTGCCAGCAGCCCGGTCAGTTACGGAGATGGAGAGACCCAGTACTTC
-	TRBV5-1	once	TRBJ2-5	CASSPLGSLETQYF	TGCGCCAGCAGTCCCTTGGGCAGCTTGGAGACCCAGTACTTC
-	TRBV6-5	-	TRBJ2-1	CASSYGRAAYNEQFF	TGTGCCAGCAGTTACGGTCGGGCTGCCTACAATGAGCAGTTCTTC
TRBD1	TRBV2	-	TRBJ2-7	CASSGTGVNEQYF	TGTGCCAGCAGTGGGACAGGGGTCAACGAGCAGTACTTC
TRBD1	TRBV5-1	-	TRBJ2-7	CASSLFSGQVLYEQYF	TGCGCCAGCAGCTTGTTCTCGGGACAGGTCCTCTACGAGCAGTACTTC
TRBD1	TRBV4-1	-	TRBJ2-3	CASSPLGTGMGDTQYF	TGCGCCAGCAGCCCCCTGGGGACAGGGATGGGGGATACGCAGTATTTT
-	TRBV20-1	-	TRBJ1-2	CSARDLGGLYGYTF	TGCAGTGCTAGAGATCTGGGGGGGCTGTATGGCTACACCTTC
TRBD1	TRBV19	-	TRBJ2-1	CASSVAGTGGLSGEQFF	TGTGCCAGTAGTGTCGCCGGGACAGGGGGTCTCTCGGGTGAGCAGTTCTTC
TRBD1	TRBV2	-	TRBJ2-7	CASRDPEGQGAYEQYF	TGTGCCAGCAGAGACCCCGAGGGACAGGGGGCCTACGAGCAGTACTTC
-	TRBV9	-	TRBJ2-2	CASSGNTGELFF	TGTGCCAGCAGCGGGAATACCGGGGAGCTGTTTTTT
TRBD1	TRBV7-2	few	TRBJ2-7	CASSLVTGSREQYF	TGTGCCAGCAGCTTAGTGACAGGGTCGCGCGAGCAGTACTTC
TRBD1	TRBV7-6	-	TRBJ1-3	CASHYPGQPGNTIYF	TGTGCCAGCCACTACCCGGGACAGCCGGGAAACACCATATATTTT
TRBD1	TRBV7-6	-	TRBJ1-2	CASSGPQGQGTYGYTF	TGTGCCAGCAGCGGGCCTCAGGGACAGGGAACCTATGGCTACACCTTC
-	TRBV5-1	-	TRBJ1-1	CASSLAGRDTEAFF	TGCGCCAGCAGCTTGGCGGGGCGAGACACTGAAGCTTTCTTT
-	TRBV3-1	-	TRBJ2-7	CASSPGMVHYEQYF	TGTGCCAGCAGCCCGGGGATGGTACACTACGAGCAGTACTTC
-	TRBV7-3	few	TRBJ1-4	CASSATSATNEKLFF	TGTGCCAGCAGCGCCACAAGTGCAACTAATGAAAAACTGTTTTTT
-	TRBV7-9	-	TRBJ2-7	CASSPQGGDEQYF	TGTGCCAGCAGCCCACAGGGAGGGGACGAGCAGTACTTC